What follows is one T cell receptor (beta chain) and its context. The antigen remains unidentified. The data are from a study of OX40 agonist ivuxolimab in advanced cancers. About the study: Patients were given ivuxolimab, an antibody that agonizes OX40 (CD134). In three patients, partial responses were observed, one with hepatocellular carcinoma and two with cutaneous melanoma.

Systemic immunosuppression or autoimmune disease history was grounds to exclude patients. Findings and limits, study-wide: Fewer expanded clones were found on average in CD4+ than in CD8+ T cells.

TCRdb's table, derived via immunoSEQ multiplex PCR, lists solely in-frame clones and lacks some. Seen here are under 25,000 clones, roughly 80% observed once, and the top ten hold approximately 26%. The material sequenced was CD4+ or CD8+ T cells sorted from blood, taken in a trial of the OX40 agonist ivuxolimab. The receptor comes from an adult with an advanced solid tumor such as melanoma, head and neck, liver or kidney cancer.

Here the CDR3 DNA reads TGTGCCAGCAGCTTCCCGACAGGGGCTAACACTGAAGCTTTCTTT. Encoded protein: CASSFPTGANTEAFF. The rearrangement uses TRBV7-9 and TRBJ1-1; 8 positions agree with TRBD1. Germline values: CDR1 SEHNR, CDR2 FQNEAQ (reference sequence). The CDR3 has 15 residues. Trimming took 3 bases from V and 2 from J; bases not matched to a gene: 5.